A single sample gave rise to the 31 T cell receptor beta chains below, sequenced in a study of OX40 agonist ivuxolimab in advanced cancers. Assay: immunoSEQ multiplex PCR; the TCRdb copy retains only in-frame clones and omits some. The sample holds some 62,000 clones; 80% to 95% are singletons and the top ten take about 12%. The material was CD4+ or CD8+ T cells sorted from blood, obtained in a trial of the OX40 agonist ivuxolimab. These receptors all come from an adult with an advanced solid tumor such as melanoma, head and neck, liver or kidney cancer.

The chain joins TRBV10-3 to TRBJ2-5, with 13 bases aligning to TRBD2. The CDR3 runs 15 residues. With 6 bases clipped from V and 3 bases from J, the junction kept 4 bases outside the gene matches. Germline CDR1 reads ENHRY; CDR2 reads SYGVKD. CDR3 DNA: TGTGCCATCAGCACCGGGACTAGCGGGGAAGAGACCCAGTACTTC. Its protein product is CAISTGTSGEETQYF.

The rearrangement uses TRBV4-2 and TRBJ1-5, with D hard to call. CDR3 length: 12 amino acids. V was cut by 3 bases and J by 6 bases, with 6 bases left in between. Germline V lookup: CDR1 LGHNA, CDR2 YNFKEQ. The CDR3 spells CASSQEGQPQHF. The CDR3 coding sequence is TGTGCCAGCAGCCAGGAAGGTCAGCCCCAGCATTTT.

DNA for the CDR3: TGTGCCAGCAGCTTACCGACAGGCCTTGAGCAGTTCTTC. Translating gives CASSLPTGLEQFF. The rearrangement joins TRBV7-9 to TRBJ2-1; D is possibly TRBD1 (6 bases). Trimming cost V 2 bases and J 9 bases, with 11 bases left between them. The CDR3 has 13 amino acids. Germline CDR1 SEHNR, CDR2 FQNEAQ (reference sequence).

This chain links TRBV6-4 with TRBJ2-3; weak D call: TRBD1 (5 bases). The V and J ends lost 3 bases and 5 bases respectively, with 9 bases between them. This CDR3 contains 13 residues. Germline loops: CDR1 MRHNA, CDR2 SNTAGT. CDR3 in DNA: TGTGCCAGCAGTGAAGAAGACAGAGATACGCAGTATTTT. Amino acids: CASSEEDRDTQYF.

V gene TRBV4-3 combines with J gene TRBJ2-7, with D possibly being TRBD1 or TRBD2 (5 bases each). In germline, CDR1 is LGHNA, CDR2 YSLEER. Deletions cut 2 bases from V and 0 bases from J, with 14 bases between. This CDR3 is 16 amino acids long. The CDR3 DNA sequence: TGCGCCAGCAGCCAAAACACAGGTACTAGCTCCTACGAGCAGTACTTC. This gives the protein CASSQNTGTSSYEQYF.

This clone was detected once. The chain combines TRBV4-3 with TRBJ2-7; TRBD2 agrees at 7 bases. Germline lookup yields CDR1 LGHNA and CDR2 YSLEER. This CDR3 is 13 amino acids long. Trimming took 8 bases from V and 10 from J; bases not matched to a gene: 14. The CDR3 sequence: CASGWTRAGEQYF. In DNA, the CDR3 is TGCGCCAGCGGATGGACTAGGGCGGGAGAACAGTACTTC.

This chain links TRBV5-1 with TRBJ1-2, with 7 bases aligning to TRBD1. The CDR3 is made up of 13 amino acids. CDR1 SGHRS and CDR2 YFSETQ come from the germline V gene. Trimming at V came to 5 bases and at J to 4 bases, leaving 5 bases not matched to a gene. CDR3 sequence (DNA): TGCGCCAGCAGTCGGGACAGCCTCTATGGCTACACCTTC. Protein product: CASSRDSLYGYTF.

The chain is built from TRBV5-5 and TRBJ2-1; D gene ambiguous. Trimming pared 0 bases from V and 6 bases from J, leaving 13 bases between. The V gene's germline CDR1 is SGHKS and CDR2 YYEKEE (reference sequence). CDR3 length: 15 amino acids. The CDR3 loop reads CASSLALLQLNEQFF. The DNA for the CDR3 is TGTGCCAGCAGCTTGGCCCTACTTCAACTCAATGAGCAGTTCTTC.

The chain employs TRBV2 and TRBJ2-5, with 8 bases lining up with TRBD1. From germline, CDR1 is SNHLY and CDR2 FYNNEI. J gave up 4 bases and V 0 bases, and 4 bases lay outside the gene matches. This CDR3 comprises 15 residues. This CDR3 is CASSEAPGGAETQYF. The CDR3, as DNA: TGTGCCAGCAGTGAAGCGCCAGGGGGCGCAGAGACCCAGTACTTC. Full variable domain (rest looked up from reference TRBV2 and TRBJ2-5): EPEVTQTPSHQVTQMGQEVILRCVPISNHLYFYWYRQILGQKVEFLVSFYNNEISEKSEIFDDQFSVERPDGSNFTLKIRSTKLEDSAMYFCASSEAPGGAETQYFGPGTRLLVL.

This chain joins TRBV7-8 and TRBJ2-6, with 10 nucleotides matching TRBD1. CDR1 and CDR2 from the germline V gene are SGHVS and FQNEAQ. This CDR3 is built from 15 residues. The V gene end was trimmed by 4 bases and the J gene end by 15 bases; junction bases not matched to a gene: 12. This CDR3 reads CASSSPGQGTLDLTF. Here the CDR3 DNA reads TGTGCCAGCAGCTCGCCGGGACAGGGGACCCTCGACCTGACTTTC.

The V gene is TRBV19, the J gene TRBJ2-4; D possibly uses TRBD1 or TRBD2 (6 bases each). Trimming cost V 3 bases and J 8 bases, with 23 bases left between them. Germline CDR1 reads LNHDA; CDR2 reads SQIVND (reference sequence). The length of the CDR3 is 17 residues. CDR3 DNA sequence: TGTGCCAGTAGTATTGGTGGGGAACAGGGAGGTAGGGACATTCAGTACTTC. Its translation: CASSIGGEQGGRDIQYF.

V usage is TRBV29-1 and J usage is TRBJ2-7; 7 bases align to TRBD1. Per germline, CDR1 SQVTM and CDR2 ANQGSEA. The length of the CDR3 is 15 residues. Trimming took 3 bases from V and 1 from J; bases not matched to a gene: 9. CDR3 sequence reads: CSVEEQGIESYEQYF. DNA of the CDR3: TGCAGCGTTGAGGAACAGGGGATAGAGTCCTACGAGCAGTACTTC.

The chain joins TRBV6-1 to TRBJ1-4, with D unresolved. CDR1 is MNHNS and CDR2 is SASEGT in the germline V gene. The ends were cut back, 1 base at V and 5 bases at J, with 14 bases in the middle. The CDR3 totals 16 residues. CDR3 sequence (DNA): TGTGCCAGCAGTGAAGTCCCGGCAGGCAGCAATGAAAAACTGTTTTTT. Encoded protein: CASSEVPAGSNEKLFF.

The chain combines TRBV29-1 with TRBJ2-2; the match to TRBD2 covers 7 bases. This CDR3 comprises 14 residues. V lost 3 bases to trimming and J lost 6 bases; unmatched junction nucleotides: 7. Germline lookup yields CDR1 SQVTM and CDR2 ANQGSEA. Here the CDR3 reads CSVDSPRGSGELFF. CDR3 bases: TGCAGCGTTGATTCCCCGCGGGGGTCCGGGGAGCTGTTTTTT.

This chain joins TRBV12-5 and TRBJ2-7, with D uncertain. Trimming left V 2 bases short and J 0 bases short, with 14 bases between. This CDR3 has 16 amino acids. Germline CDR1 is LGHNT and CDR2 is FRNRAP. CDR3 in amino acids: CASGLSPQWNSYEQYF. As DNA, the CDR3 is TGTGCTAGTGGTTTGTCCCCCCAATGGAACTCCTACGAGCAGTACTTC.

The chain is built from TRBV18 and TRBJ2-5; D uncertain. The J call is in doubt because the DNA end fits TRBJ2-7 better. The germline gives CDR1 KGHSH, CDR2 LQKENI. The CDR3 sequence is 16 residues long. The CDR3 DNA sequence: TGTGCCAGCTCACGTCTGGGCGGCAGAGGTCCCTACGAGCAGTACTTC. This sequence encodes CASSRLGGRGPYEQYF.

V usage is TRBV7-8 and J usage is TRBJ1-5, with 7 bases lining up with TRBD1. The V gene's germline CDR1 is SGHVS and CDR2 FQNEAQ. V lost 6 bases and J lost 1; bases outside the gene matches: 6. This CDR3 contains 15 residues. The CDR3 DNA sequence: TGTGCCAGCAGGTGGGACAGCGGGAGCAATCAGCCCCAGCATTTT. Translation gives CASRWDSGSNQPQHF.

The chain recombines TRBV11-2 with TRBJ2-7, with D perhaps given as TRBD1 or TRBD2 (5 bases each). The CDR3 length is 15 residues. The V end was cut by 0 bases, the J end by 2 bases, with 11 bases between. Germline V gene sequence: CDR1 SGHAT, CDR2 FQNNGV. The CDR3 sequence is CASSLDAGSTYEQYF. CDR3 nucleotide sequence: TGTGCCAGCAGCTTAGATGCAGGGAGTACCTACGAGCAGTACTTC.

Only one count was recorded for this clone. V and J are TRBV28 and TRBJ1-1; a weak D match, TRBD1 (6 bases). CDR1 MDHEN and CDR2 SYDVKM come from the germline V gene. This CDR3 comprises 16 residues. V dropped 5 bases and J dropped 5 bases, with 21 bases sitting between them. CDR3 protein: CASSLAVRGSQTEAFF. CDR3 in DNA: TGTGCCAGCAGTCTCGCGGTCAGGGGTAGTCAGACTGAAGCTTTCTTT.

This chain uses TRBV7-6 with TRBJ2-1; 8 bases agree with TRBD1. Germline loops: CDR1 SGHVS, CDR2 FNYEAQ. This CDR3 has 17 amino acids. With V trimmed by 4 bases and J by 5 bases, 13 bases remained unmatched. The CDR3 coding sequence is TGTGCCAGCAGCTACCCGCCCGTGGACAGGGCCCACAATGAGCAGTTCTTC. Translated, it gives CASSYPPVDRAHNEQFF.

The CDR3 sequence is CASSLATGGRSYNEQFF. In nucleotides, the CDR3 is TGTGCCAGCAGCTTAGCGACGGGCGGGAGGTCCTACAATGAGCAGTTCTTC. V gene TRBV7-2 combines with J gene TRBJ2-1; 8 bases are shared with TRBD2. V was pared by 0 bases and J by 1 base, with 5 bases of the junction left unmatched. The CDR3 runs 17 residues. Germline V gene data show CDR1 as SGHTA and CDR2 as FQGNSA.

V is TRBV19 and J is TRBJ1-2; D not certain. The CDR3 consists of 12 residues. Germline V lookup: CDR1 LNHDA, CDR2 SQIVND (reference sequence). Trimming removed 3 bases at V and 4 bases at J, with 6 bases between. This CDR3 reads CASSISLYGYTF. CDR3 coding DNA: TGTGCCAGTAGTATTTCTCTCTATGGCTACACCTTC.

The V call is TRBV28, the J call TRBJ2-5, with unresolved D. Trimming pared 2 bases from V and 1 base from J, leaving 8 bases between. Per germline, CDR1 MDHEN and CDR2 SYDVKM. The length of the CDR3 is 14 residues. The CDR3 here is CASSLGSSQETQYF. As DNA, the CDR3 is TGTGCCAGCAGTTTAGGATCCAGCCAAGAGACCCAGTACTTC.

V is TRBV28 and J is TRBJ1-3; TRBD1 might be the D (5 bases). The V end lost 6 bases, the J end lost 2 bases, and 11 bases lay between the germline ends. The germline V gene encodes CDR1 MDHEN and CDR2 SYDVKM. The CDR3 runs to 14 residues. In nucleotides, the CDR3 is TGTGCCAGCAGCCCCGTGGGGGCTGGAAACACCATATATTTT. This sequence encodes CASSPVGAGNTIYF.

The rearrangement joins TRBV7-6 to TRBJ2-7, with 9 bases that match TRBD1. The V and J ends lost 2 bases and 3 bases, in that order; junction bases with no gene match: 5. The CDR3 has 15 amino acids. Germline CDR1 reads SGHVS; CDR2 reads FNYEAQ. The DNA for the CDR3 is TGTGCCAGCAGCTTATCCGGGACAGGGTTCTACGAGCAGTACTTC. Residues: CASSLSGTGFYEQYF.

This clone has only one observation. The J gene is TRBJ2-5, the V gene TRBV7-9, with D possibly being TRBD2 (5 bases). This CDR3 spans 16 amino acids. Deletions cut 0 bases from V and 4 bases from J, with 15 bases between. The V gene's germline CDR1 is SEHNR and CDR2 FQNEAQ (reference sequence). The CDR3 sequence is CASSLAPGPRVETQYF. The CDR3 DNA sequence: TGTGCCAGCAGCTTAGCCCCGGGCCCGCGGGTAGAGACCCAGTACTTC.

The chain has TRBV6-1 and TRBJ2-5, with 7 bases identical to TRBD2. The CDR3 is 13 amino acids. In germline, CDR1 is MNHNS, CDR2 SASEGT. V lost 5 bases, J lost 1 base, and 1 base stayed unmatched. The CDR3 DNA follows: TGTGCCAGCAGTCTAGCGGCCCAAGAGACCCAGTACTTC. It is translated as CASSLAAQETQYF.

A note on this clone: Because the CDR3 is missing its conserved closing phenylalanine or tryptophan, this is likely a read error. No DNA is shown, since the ends of the CDR3 on it are uncertain; the CDR3 is the one TCRdb lists. V gene TRBV6-1 combines with J gene TRBJ2-7; no DNA check was done on the table's D call, TRBD1. Termini included, the CDR3 measures 12 amino acids. Germline CDR1 and CDR2: MNHNS and SASEGT. The CDR3 here is CASSEGTGAHFL.

The V gene is TRBV5-8, the J gene TRBJ2-7; 8 positions match TRBD1. The CDR3 runs 16 residues. CDR1 SGHTS and CDR2 YDEGEE come from the germline V gene. V shed 4 bases, J shed 5 bases, and the junction held 14 bases outside the gene matches. CDR3 loop: CASSATPGQAFDEQYF. The CDR3 DNA reads as TGTGCCAGCAGCGCCACCCCGGGACAGGCCTTCGACGAGCAGTACTTC.

This clone appeared a few times. The J gene is TRBJ1-5, the V gene TRBV2; D unresolved. The CDR3 is 16 amino acids. In germline, CDR1 is SNHLY, CDR2 FYNNEI. Trimming removed 6 bases at V and 4 bases at J, with 19 bases between. The CDR3 bases are TGTGCCAGCAGCAGCGACGGGGTCCTAAGAAATCAGCCCCAGCATTTT. This encodes CASSSDGVLRNQPQHF.

J is TRBJ2-3 and V is TRBV5-4; D not resolved. V was shortened by 5 bases and J by 6 bases, with 10 bases between the two germline ends. Looked up from germline, CDR1 is SGHNT and CDR2 is YYREEE (reference sequence). CDR3 length: 12 amino acids. CDR3 region: CASSRPTDTQYF. CDR3 sequence (DNA): TGTGCCAGCAGTCGACCCACCGATACGCAGTATTTT.